Listed below are T cell receptor beta chains from one sample, sequenced in a study of identical twins. From the 5' RACE reads, TCRdb called clonotypes with MiXCR, one entry per CDR3 protein. Of about 890,000 distinct CDR3 sequences listed, roughly an eighth are singletons. Separately, the same data were catalogued under a study of yellow fever vaccine responses in identical twins.

The sample was PBMCs. The source of these receptors is a woman aged 18 to 35 in good health. The CDR3 runs from the conserved cysteine through the conserved F or W. A D gene is named only where the DNA matches it firmly. Some rows mark clone size as missing; the rest say once, few, many or name a class of expanded clone.

j_call v_call d_call clone_size cdr3_aa cdr3_nt
TRBJ2-1 TRBV10-1 - few CASSVVASVYNEQFF TGCGCCAGCAGTGTCGTGGCTAGCGTCTACAATGAGCAGTTCTTC
TRBJ2-3 TRBV27 TRBD2 few CASSLTGTSGPDTQYF TGTGCCAGCAGCCTAACCGGGACTAGCGGCCCAGATACGCAGTATTTT
TRBJ2-7 TRBV11-1 TRBD1 - CASTIGQGSSYEQYF TGTGCCAGCACCATCGGACAGGGGAGCTCCTACGAGCAGTACTTC
TRBJ1-1 TRBV19 - few CASNPQGWQNTEAFF TGTGCCAGTAATCCACAGGGATGGCAGAACACTGAAGCTTTCTTT
TRBJ1-6 TRBV5-1 - - CASSPRGDNSPLHF TGCGCCAGCAGCCCAAGAGGAGATAATTCACCCCTCCACTTT
TRBJ2-4 TRBV6-5 - few CASSNSVIKNIQYF TGTGCCAGCAGTAACTCGGTGATCAAAAACATTCAGTACTTC
TRBJ2-2 TRBV7-6 TRBD2 few CASSLGLTSYSNTGELFF TGTGCCAGCAGCTTAGGATTGACTAGCTACTCGAACACCGGGGAGCTGTTTTTT
TRBJ1-5 TRBV6-1 TRBD1 - CASRSRGQSNQPQHF TGTGCCAGCAGGAGCAGGGGGCAAAGCAATCAGCCCCAGCATTTT
TRBJ2-1 TRBV29-1 - - CSGDRDFVF TGCAGTGGTGACAGGGACTTTGTCTTC
TRBJ2-1 TRBV12-3/TRBV12-4 TRBD1 few CASSSQGATNEQFF TGTGCCAGCAGTTCACAGGGGGCGACCAATGAGCAGTTCTTC
TRBJ2-1 TRBV29-1 TRBD2 - CSQSSGRGDNEQFF TGCAGCCAGTCTAGCGGGAGAGGAGACAATGAGCAGTTCTTC
TRBJ2-2 TRBV7-8 TRBD1 many CASSLDRGLGTGELFF TGTGCCAGCAGCCTCGACAGGGGGCTTGGCACCGGGGAGCTGTTTTTT
TRBJ2-3 TRBV20-1 TRBD2 few CSARARLAGLDTQYF TGCAGTGCTAGAGCACGACTAGCGGGGTTGGATACGCAGTATTTT
TRBJ2-1 TRBV10-3 - many CANAASPQDEQFF TGTGCCAACGCGGCTAGCCCCCAGGATGAGCAGTTCTTC
TRBJ2-1 TRBV6-2/TRBV6-3 - few CASSYSYSRRRSYNEQFF TGTGCCAGCAGTTACTCGTACTCCCGGCGTCGGTCCTACAATGAGCAGTTCTTC
TRBJ2-1 TRBV20-1 - - CSARGGPYNEQFF TGCAGTGCTAGGGGGGGGCCCTACAATGAGCAGTTCTTC
TRBJ2-2 TRBV27 - - CASSLYSGSYTGELFF TGTGCCAGCAGTTTATACAGCGGCAGCTACACCGGGGAGCTGTTTTTT
TRBJ1-1 TRBV18 TRBD1 - CASTTGQLNTEAFF TGTGCCAGCACTACGGGACAGTTGAACACTGAAGCTTTCTTT
TRBJ2-1 TRBV25-1 TRBD2 few CASSELTSGADEQFF TGTGCCAGCAGTGAATTGACTAGCGGGGCCGATGAGCAGTTCTTC